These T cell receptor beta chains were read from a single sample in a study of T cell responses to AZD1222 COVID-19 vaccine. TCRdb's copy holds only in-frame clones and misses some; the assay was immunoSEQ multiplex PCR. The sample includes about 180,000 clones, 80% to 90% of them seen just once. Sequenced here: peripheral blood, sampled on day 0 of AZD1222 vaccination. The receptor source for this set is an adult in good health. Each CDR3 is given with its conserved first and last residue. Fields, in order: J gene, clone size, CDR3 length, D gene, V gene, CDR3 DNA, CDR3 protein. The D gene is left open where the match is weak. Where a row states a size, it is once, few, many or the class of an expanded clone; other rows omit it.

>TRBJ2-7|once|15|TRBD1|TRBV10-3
TGTGCCATCAGTGAGGGGACAGGGGTCGCCTACGAGCAGTACTTC
CAISEGTGVAYEQYF
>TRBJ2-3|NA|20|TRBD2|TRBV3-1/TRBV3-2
TGTGCCAGCAGCCAAGATCATCGGGGGGGTGGGCCCAAGAGCACAGATACGCAGTATTTT
CASSQDHRGGGPKSTDTQYF
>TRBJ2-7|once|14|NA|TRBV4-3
TGCGCCAGCGCCCGGACAGTCCTAGGCTACGAGCAGTACTTC
CASARTVLGYEQYF
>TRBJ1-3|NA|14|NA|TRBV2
TGTGCCAGCAGAAGGGTGGTAACTGGAAACACCATATATTTT
CASRRVVTGNTIYF
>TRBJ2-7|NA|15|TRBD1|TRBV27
TGTGCCAGCAGTAAAGACAGGGGGCAACCGGACGAGCAGTACTTC
CASSKDRGQPDEQYF
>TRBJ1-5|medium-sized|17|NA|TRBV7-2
TGTGCCAGCAGCTTGGGCGCTTACGGCTATAGCAATCAGCCCCAGCATTTT
CASSLGAYGYSNQPQHF
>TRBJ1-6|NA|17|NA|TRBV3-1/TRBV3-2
TGTGCCAGCAGCCAGATCGGACGAGGTCGGTATAATTCACCCCTCCACTTT
CASSQIGRGRYNSPLHF
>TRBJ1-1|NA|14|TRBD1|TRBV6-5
TGTGCCATTACGGCCCCACAGGGGTACACTGAAGCTTTCTTT
CAITAPQGYTEAFF
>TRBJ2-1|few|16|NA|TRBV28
TGTGCCAGCAGTAACCCCGGGGGAGGTGGTTACAATGAGCAGTTCTTC
CASSNPGGGGYNEQFF
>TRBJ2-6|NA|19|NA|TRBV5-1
TGCGCCAGCAGCTTTACGGGACAACTAATAAGCTCTGGGGCCAACGTCCTGACTTTC
CASSFTGQLISSGANVLTF
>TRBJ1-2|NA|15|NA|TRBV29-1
TGCAGCGTTGACGGTGAGGAAGGGAATGACTATGGCTACACCTTC
CSVDGEEGNDYGYTF
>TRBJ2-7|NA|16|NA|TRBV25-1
TGTGCCAGCAGTGAGAACGACAGGCCCATATACTACGAGCAGTACTTC
CASSENDRPIYYEQYF
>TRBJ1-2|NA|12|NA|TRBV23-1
TGCGCCAGCAATCCCCGGGACTATGGCTACACCTTC
CASNPRDYGYTF
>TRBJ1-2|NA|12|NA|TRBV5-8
TGTGCCAGCAGCCCTTGGGGTTATGGCTACACCTTC
CASSPWGYGYTF
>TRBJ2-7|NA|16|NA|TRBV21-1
TGTGCCAGCAGCAGCGGACTAGCGGGGTGGTCCTACGAGCAGTACTTC
CASSSGLAGWSYEQYF
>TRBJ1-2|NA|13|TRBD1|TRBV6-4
TGTGCCAGCAGTGTGGGACAGAACTATGGCTACACCTTC
CASSVGQNYGYTF
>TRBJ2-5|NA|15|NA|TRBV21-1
TGTGCCAGCAGCCCCGGGACAGGGGCGAAAGAGACCCAGTACTTC
CASSPGTGAKETQYF
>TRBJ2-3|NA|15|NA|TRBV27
TGTGCCAGCAGTTTGAAAAGCAGAAGCACAGATACGCAGTATTTT
CASSLKSRSTDTQYF
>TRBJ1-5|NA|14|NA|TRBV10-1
TGCGCCAGCAGTGATTTTCGGGTCTGTCAGCCCCAGCATTTT
CASSDFRVCQPQHF
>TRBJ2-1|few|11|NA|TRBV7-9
TGTGCCAGCAGCTCCCGGGTCGAGCAGTTCTTC
CASSSRVEQFF
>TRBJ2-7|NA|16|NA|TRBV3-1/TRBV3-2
TGTGCCAGCAGCCCCTTAGGGCAGGGTGGATCCTACGAGCAGTACTTC
CASSPLGQGGSYEQYF
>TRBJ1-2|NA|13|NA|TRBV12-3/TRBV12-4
TGTGCCAGCAGTTTATCAGGGCGCTATGGCTACACCTTC
CASSLSGRYGYTF
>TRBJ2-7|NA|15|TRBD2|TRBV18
TGTGCCAGCTCACCAGGAGCGGGGCCGTCCTACGAGCAGTACTTC
CASSPGAGPSYEQYF
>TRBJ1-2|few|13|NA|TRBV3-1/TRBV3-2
TGTGCCAGCAGCCCGATCACCTCCTATGGCTACACCTTC
CASSPITSYGYTF
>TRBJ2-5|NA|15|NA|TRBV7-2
TGTGCCAGCAGCTTACTAGGGAGTGGGAAAGAGACCCAGTACTTC
CASSLLGSGKETQYF
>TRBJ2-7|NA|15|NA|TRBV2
TGTGCCAGCAGTGAACAGGGGACTTACCCCTACGAGCAGTACTTC
CASSEQGTYPYEQYF
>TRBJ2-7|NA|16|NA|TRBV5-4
TGTGCCAGCAGCGTAGGGAGTGGGGCCGCGCTTTACGAGCAGTACTTC
CASSVGSGAALYEQYF
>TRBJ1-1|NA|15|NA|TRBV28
TGTGCCAGCAGTTTATCCGGGGCAACGAACACTGAAGCTTTCTTT
CASSLSGATNTEAFF
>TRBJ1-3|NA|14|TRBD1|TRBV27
TGTGCCAGCAGTTTGACAGGGACTGGAAACACCATATATTTT
CASSLTGTGNTIYF
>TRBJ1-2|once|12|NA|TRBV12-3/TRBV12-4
TGTGCCAGCACCAAAAACGACTATGGCTACACCTTC
CASTKNDYGYTF
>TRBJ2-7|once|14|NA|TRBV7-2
TGCGCCAGCAGCTTCGGCGCCCGCTCCTACGAGCAGTACTTC
CASSFGARSYEQYF
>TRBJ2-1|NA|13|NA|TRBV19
TGTGCCAGTAGTTCGTCCCGGCATGGTGAGCAGTTCTTC
CASSSSRHGEQFF
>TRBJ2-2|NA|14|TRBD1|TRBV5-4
TGTGCCAGCAGCGGGACAGGGAACACCGGGGAGCTGTTTTTT
CASSGTGNTGELFF
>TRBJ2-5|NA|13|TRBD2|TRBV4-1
TGCGCCAGCAGGGGACTAGCCGAAGAGACCCAGTACTTC
CASRGLAEETQYF
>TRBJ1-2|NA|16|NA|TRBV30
TGTGCCTGGAGTTCGGACACCCCAGGGGTTTCCTATGGCTACACCTTC
CAWSSDTPGVSYGYTF
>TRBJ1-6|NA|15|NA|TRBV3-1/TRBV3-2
TGTGCCAGCAGCCAAGCAGGGGAGGATAATTCACCCCTCCACTTT
CASSQAGEDNSPLHF
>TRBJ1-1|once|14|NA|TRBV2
TGTGCCAGCAGTGTCAAACAGGGCTGGTTCGAAGCTTTCTTT
CASSVKQGWFEAFF
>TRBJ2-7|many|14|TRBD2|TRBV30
TGTGCCTGGAGCGAGACGGGGGGAATCTACGAGCAGTACTTC
CAWSETGGIYEQYF
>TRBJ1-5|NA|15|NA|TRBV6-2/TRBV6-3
TGTGCCAGCAGCCCGGCGGGAGGGTTGGGTCAGCCCCAGCATTTT
CASSPAGGLGQPQHF
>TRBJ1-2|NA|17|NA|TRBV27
TGTGCCAGCAGGAAAATCCGAGCTGGGTGGGCCCCCTATGGCTACACCTTC
CASRKIRAGWAPYGYTF
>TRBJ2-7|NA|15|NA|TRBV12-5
TGTGCTAGTGGTTTGGGCAGAAACAGGGCGGGCGAGCAGTACTTC
CASGLGRNRAGEQYF
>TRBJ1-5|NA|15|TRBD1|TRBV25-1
TGTGCCAGCAGTGGTCAGGGGGGCAGGAATCAGCCCCAGCATTTT
CASSGQGGRNQPQHF
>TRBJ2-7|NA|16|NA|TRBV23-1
TGCGCCAGCAGTCCCCCCGGTAGGGTTAGCTCCTACGAGCAGTACTTC
CASSPPGRVSSYEQYF
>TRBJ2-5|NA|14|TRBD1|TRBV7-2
TGTGCCAGCAGCCCACAGGGGGCGGGAGAGACCCAGTACTTC
CASSPQGAGETQYF
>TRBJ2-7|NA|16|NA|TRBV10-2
TGCGCCAGCAGTGAGTTCCCGGACAGGGAGGGAGACGAGCAGTACTTC
CASSEFPDREGDEQYF
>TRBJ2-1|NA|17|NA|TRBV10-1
TGCGCCAGAGCGGGTAACTCGGGACAATTCTCCTACAATGAGCAGTTCTTC
CARAGNSGQFSYNEQFF
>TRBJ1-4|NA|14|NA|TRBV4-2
TGTGCCAGCAGCCAAGTCTCCCAGGTAGAAAAACTGTTTTTT
CASSQVSQVEKLFF
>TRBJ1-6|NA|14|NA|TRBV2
TGTGCTACACAGAGAGGGGTGAGTAATTCACCCCTCCACTTT
CATQRGVSNSPLHF
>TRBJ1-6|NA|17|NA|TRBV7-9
TGTGCCAGCAGCTTAGGGGTCTTAGGGGGGATTAATTCACCCCTCCACTTT
CASSLGVLGGINSPLHF
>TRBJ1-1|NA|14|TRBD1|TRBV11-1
TGTGCCAGCAGCCCCGACAGGGAGGGAGCTGAAGCTTTCTTT
CASSPDREGAEAFF
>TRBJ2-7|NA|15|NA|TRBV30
TGTGCCTGGGGAAAGACTAGTTGGAGGTCCTACGAGCAGTACTTC
CAWGKTSWRSYEQYF
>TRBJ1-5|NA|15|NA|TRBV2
TGTGCCAGCAGGACCGGGGGGGCGCGCAATCAGCCCCAGCATTTT
CASRTGGARNQPQHF
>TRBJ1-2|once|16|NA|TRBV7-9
TGTGCCAGCAGCTTATGGACCGAGGGGCCTAACTATGGCTACACCTTC
CASSLWTEGPNYGYTF
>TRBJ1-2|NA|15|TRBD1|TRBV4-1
TGCGCCAGTTGGGGACAGGGGCTATGGAACTATGGCTACACCTTC
CASWGQGLWNYGYTF
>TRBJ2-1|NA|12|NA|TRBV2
TGTGCCAGCCCCGGGGGGCGGAATGAGCAGTTCTTC
CASPGGRNEQFF